The T cell receptor beta chain under discussion was sequenced for a study of cytomegalovirus exposure and HLA in healthy donors. 60 Vbeta and 13 Jbeta primers were used in PCR. Profiling relied on immunoSEQ multiplex PCR, and the TCRdb table lists in-frame clones only, not all of them. The sample holds about 62,000 clones, just under 80% seen once. The CDR3 is 15 amino acids. Germline values: CDR1 SQVTM, CDR2 ANQGSEA. V was shortened by 3 bases and J by 0 bases, with 14 bases between the two germline ends. The sequence was obtained from a man between 40 and 49 years old in good health and CMV-seronegative. The genes are TRBV29-1 and TRBJ2-5, with D possibly matching TRBD1 (6 bases). Sequenced: PBMCs. This CDR3 reads CSVDSTRTDQETQYF. Written as DNA, the CDR3 is TGCAGCGTTGATAGTACGCGGACAGACCAAGAGACCCAGTACTTC.